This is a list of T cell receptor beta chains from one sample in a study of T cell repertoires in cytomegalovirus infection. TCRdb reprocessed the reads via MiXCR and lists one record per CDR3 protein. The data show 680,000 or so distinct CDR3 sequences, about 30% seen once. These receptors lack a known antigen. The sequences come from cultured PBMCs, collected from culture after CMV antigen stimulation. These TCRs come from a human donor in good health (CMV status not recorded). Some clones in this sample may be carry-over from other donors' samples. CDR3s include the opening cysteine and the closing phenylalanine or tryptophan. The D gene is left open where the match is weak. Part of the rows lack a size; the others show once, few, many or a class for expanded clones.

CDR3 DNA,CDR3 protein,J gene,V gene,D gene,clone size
TGCGCCAGCAGCCCTAGGGTGGGTAACCAAGAGACCCAGTACTTC,CASSPRVGNQETQYF,TRBJ2-5,TRBV4-1,-,-
TGCGCCAGCAGCCAAGATTCGAGCGGGGGCGGTGAAAAACTGTTTTTT,CASSQDSSGGGEKLFF,TRBJ1-4,TRBV4-3,-,-
TGTGCCAGCAGCTTCCGAAGTTATAATTCACCCCTCCACTTT,CASSFRSYNSPLHF,TRBJ1-6,TRBV7-6,-,many
TGTGCCAGCAGCCCCCCATGGGGGCAGGGCCCCCAGCCCCAGCATTTT,CASSPPWGQGPQPQHF,TRBJ1-5,TRBV7-4,-,-
TGTGCCACCAAATTACCGGGACTAGCGTACAATGAGCAGTTCTTC,CATKLPGLAYNEQFF,TRBJ2-1,TRBV7-2,TRBD2,few
TGCAGTGCTAGAGCTGCCGGGTCGCCCCAGCATTTT,CSARAAGSPQHF,TRBJ1-5,TRBV20-1,-,few
TGTGCCACCAGCAGAGGGGTGGATGAGCAGTTCTTC,CATSRGVDEQFF,TRBJ2-1,TRBV15,-,-
TGTGCCGCTGGAGGAGGAGGCGTCGGCGAGCAGTACTTC,CAAGGGGVGEQYF,TRBJ2-7,TRBV10-3,-,few
TGTGCCAGCAGTGAAGCGCCCAGATATAGCAATCAGCCCCAGCATTTT,CASSEAPRYSNQPQHF,TRBJ1-5,TRBV2,-,-
TGTGCCAGCAGATCCGGGACTAGTCTTATCACCGGGGAGCTGTTTTTT,CASRSGTSLITGELFF,TRBJ2-2,TRBV6-1,TRBD2,few
TGTGCCAGCAGCTTCCCCAGGGAAGCCACTGAAGCTTTCTTT,CASSFPREATEAFF,TRBJ1-1,TRBV7-6,-,-
TGCGCCAGCAGCCAATTGACTCTAAACTACGAGCAGTACTTC,CASSQLTLNYEQYF,TRBJ2-7,TRBV4-1,-,-
TGCGCCAGCAGCCAAGGGGTGCCGGGACAGGGCCAGTTCTTC,CASSQGVPGQGQFF,TRBJ2-1,TRBV4-3,TRBD1,-
TGCAGCGGTTCTTTGGATGGGTACGAGCAGTACTTC,CSGSLDGYEQYF,TRBJ2-7,TRBV29-1,-,once
TGTGCCAGCAGCTTAGGAATCCTAGCGGTAGCCAAAAACATTCAGTACTTC,CASSLGILAVAKNIQYF,TRBJ2-4,TRBV7-2,TRBD2,few
TGTGCCAGCGGAACCAGCGGTACGCAGTATTTT,CASGTSGTQYF,TRBJ2-3,TRBV11-2,-,-
TGTGCCAGCAGCTTAGATTCCGCAGGGTTATTCTCCTACGAGCAGTACTTC,CASSLDSAGLFSYEQYF,TRBJ2-7,TRBV7-9,-,-
TGTGCCACCAGCAGAGGGACAGGCCCTTATAGCAATCAGCCCCAGCATTTT,CATSRGTGPYSNQPQHF,TRBJ1-5,TRBV15,TRBD1,-
TGTGCCAGCAGCTTAGAAGTCTACCTAGAGACCCAGTACTTC,CASSLEVYLETQYF,TRBJ2-5,TRBV7-2,-,few
TGTGCCAGCAGCCAACTCCGAGGAGGATATGGCTACACCTTC,CASSQLRGGYGYTF,TRBJ1-2,TRBV3-1,-,-
TGTGCTAGTGGTTTGGGGCGTCCGCCAGACCAAGAGACCCAGTACTTC,CASGLGRPPDQETQYF,TRBJ2-5,TRBV12-5,-,-
TGTGCCAGCAGCTCACGGACAGGCCCGGGGACGCAGTATTTT,CASSSRTGPGTQYF,TRBJ2-3,TRBV11-2,TRBD1,few
TGTGCCAGCAGCTCACCCGGGACAGGGCTGTACGAGCAGTACTTC,CASSSPGTGLYEQYF,TRBJ2-7,TRBV7-9,TRBD1,-
TGTGCCAGCAGCTTAGGTGGTTCAGGGGCTGGGGCCAACGTCCTGACTTTC,CASSLGGSGAGANVLTF,TRBJ2-6,TRBV11-2,-,few
TGTGCCAGCAGCTCAAACCAGGGACTAGCAGTTTACGAGCAGTACTTC,CASSSNQGLAVYEQYF,TRBJ2-7,TRBV7-9,TRBD2,few
TGTGCCAGCAGCTCCTCAGGGGTCACTGAAGCTTTCTTT,CASSSSGVTEAFF,TRBJ1-1,TRBV7-2,-,-